The clone carrying this T cell receptor beta chain has a handful of counts. Over 9 ml of fresh peripheral blood supplied the PBMCs. This sample was included in a study of T cells in Graves' hyperthyroidism and ophthalmopathy. Study-level information: Blood from the periphery was taken at initial diagnosis, before any treatment.

Amplification yielded TCR beta CDR3 regions, with RNA transcripts as the source. Carried out on the TCR CDR3, a first-round RT-PCR used the HTBI primer set. TCRdb re-called the multiplex PCR reads through MiXCR, storing one row per CDR3 protein. In the table there are 600,000 to 850,000 distinct CDR3 sequences, 18% of which are singletons. The sequenced sample was blood. The clonotype originates from a woman aged 50 to 60 with Graves' hyperthyroidism that later progressed to Graves' ophthalmopathy.

CDR3 residues: CASRLLGASPQAGELFF. CDR3 bases: TGTGCCAGCAGATTACTCGGTGCCAGTCCTCAGGCCGGGGAGCTGTTTTTT. The V call is TRBV7-9, the J call TRBJ2-2; D is unclear. The CDR3 contains 17 residues. Germline V CDR1 and CDR2: SEHNR, FQNEAQ (reference sequence). With 6 bases removed from V and 6 bases from J, the gap between germline ends came to 23 bases.